These 17 T cell receptor beta chains came from one sample sequenced in a study of graft-versus-host responses after intestinal transplantation. Repertoires were generated with immunoSEQ multiplex PCR, while TCRdb's copy carries only in-frame clones and drops some. The sample consists of tens of thousands of clones, 80% to 95% of them appearing once. Sequenced here: bone marrow, sampled 700 to 750 days after intestinal transplantation. The receptors originated from a human patient who received an intestinal transplant, so some T cells may come from the graft donor.

In its sample, this clone ranks as large. The genes are TRBV7-9 and TRBJ1-1; unclear D gene. The germline V and J ends were trimmed by 5 bases and 7 bases, with 11 bases remaining between them. This CDR3 comprises 12 residues. Germline CDR1 is SEHNR and CDR2 is FQNEAQ (reference sequence). CDR3 sequence (DNA): TGTGCCAGCAGCGGAGGTGGGGTTGAAGCTTTCTTT. This codes for CASSGGGVEAFF.

The chain joins TRBV5-6 to TRBJ2-2; 9 bases line up with TRBD2. The CDR3 has 16 amino acids. Trimming cost V 1 base and J 3 bases; bases outside gene matches: 4. Germline lookup yields CDR1 SGHDT and CDR2 YYEEEE. The CDR3 loop is CASSLLTSGYTGELFF. CDR3 coding DNA: TGTGCCAGCAGCTTGCTGACTAGCGGATACACCGGGGAGCTGTTTTTT.

V usage is TRBV18 and J usage is TRBJ2-7, with D possibly being TRBD1 (7 bases). Germline CDR1 and CDR2: KGHSH and LQKENI. The V end was cut by 2 bases, the J end by 6 bases, with 11 bases between. The CDR3 is 13 residues long. CDR3: CASSPSQGGEQYF. The CDR3 nucleotides read TGTGCCAGCTCACCATCCCAGGGGGGCGAGCAGTACTTC.

This chain uses TRBV14 with TRBJ1-6; the D is unclear. Per germline, CDR1 SGHDN and CDR2 FVKESK. The V end lost 1 base, the J end lost 7 bases, and 5 bases lay between the germline ends. The CDR3 spans 13 residues. The CDR3 DNA reads as TGTGCCAGCAGCCAAGCGAGGAATTCACCCCTCCACTTT. This gives the protein CASSQARNSPLHF.

J is TRBJ2-7 and V is TRBV6-5; D remains ambiguous. Germline CDR1 is MNHEY and CDR2 is SVGAGI. The CDR3 totals 14 residues. Between the trimmed V and J ends, which lost 8 bases and 3 bases, there was a span of 17 bases. CDR3 protein: CASSPLGLRYEQYF. DNA for the CDR3: TGTGCCAGCTCACCCCTCGGGCTCCGCTACGAGCAGTACTTC.

This clone was seen just once. The chain is built from TRBV7-9 and TRBJ1-1; the D is unclear. The CDR3 extends over 13 amino acids. Germline V gene data show CDR1 as SEHNR and CDR2 as FQNEAQ (reference sequence). V dropped 5 bases and J dropped 10 bases, with 17 bases sitting between them. CDR3 coding DNA: TGTGCCAGCAGCCCCCGAGGAGCTTTTGGAGCTTTCTTT. This translates into CASSPRGAFGAFF.

The J gene is TRBJ1-4, the V gene TRBV5-6; D not certain. Trimming shortened V by 4 bases and J by 5 bases, and 12 bases separated the two germline ends. Germline V gene sequence: CDR1 SGHDT, CDR2 YYEEEE. The CDR3 has 14 amino acids. The CDR3 reads CASSIGVRNEKLFF. CDR3 bases: TGTGCCAGCAGCATCGGGGTTCGCAATGAAAAACTGTTTTTT.

This chain uses TRBV10-2 with TRBJ1-1; no reliable D call. V lost 3 bases to trimming and J lost 0 bases, with 14 bases between them. This CDR3 is 16 amino acids long. Per germline, CDR1 WSHSY and CDR2 SAAADI. CDR3 in DNA: TGCGCCAGCAGTGATCTGGTGTCGGGGATGAACACTGAAGCTTTCTTT. Encoded protein: CASSDLVSGMNTEAFF.

The chain employs TRBV4-1 and TRBJ1-5; TRBD1 is a possible D gene (5 bases). The CDR3 is 14 amino acids. Germline lookup yields CDR1 MGHRA and CDR2 YSYEKL. Trimming cost V 1 base and J 4 bases, with 8 bases left between them. CDR3 amino acids: CASSQADRNQPQHF. The CDR3 nucleotides are TGCGCCAGCAGCCAAGCTGACAGAAATCAGCCCCAGCATTTT.

This clone was seen a handful of times. The chain combines TRBV7-9 with TRBJ1-5; TRBD1 might be the D (6 bases). V lost 2 bases and J lost 6, with 14 bases in between. The CDR3 has 15 residues. Looked up from germline, CDR1 is SEHNR and CDR2 is FQNEAQ (reference sequence). As DNA, the CDR3 is TGTGCCAGCAGCTTAAGGGGGGGCGCGGGTCAGCCCCAGCATTTT. The encoded protein is CASSLRGGAGQPQHF.

The CDR3 DNA reads as TGTGCCAGCAGCCCTAGCCTACAAGAGACCCAGTACTTC. It codes for CASSPSLQETQYF. The J gene is TRBJ2-5, the V gene TRBV7-7; D is possibly TRBD2 (5 bases). V lost 5 bases and J lost 2, with 9 bases in between. Germline V gene lookup returns CDR1 SSHAT and CDR2 FNYEAQ (reference sequence). The CDR3 consists of 13 residues. The variable domain in full, completed from reference TRBV7-7 and TRBJ2-5, reads GAGVSQSPRYKVTKRGQDVTLRCDPISSHATLYWYQQALGQGPEFLTYFNYEAQPDKSGLPSDRFSAERPEGSISTLTIQRTEQRDSAMYRCASSPSLQETQYFGPGTRLLVL.

The chain joins TRBV5-6 to TRBJ1-6; no clear D. The CDR3 totals 15 residues. Trimming took 4 bases from V and 10 from J, leaving 18 bases between them. CDR1 is SGHDT, CDR2 YYEEEE, per germline. The CDR3 nucleotides read TGTGCCAGCAGCATACCCGGGTCCCAAGGGTCACCCCTCCACTTT. It codes for CASSIPGSQGSPLHF.

This clone was found once. The chain carries TRBV5-1 and TRBJ1-2; possibly TRBD1 for D (5 bases). The length of the CDR3 is 15 residues. Germline V gene lookup returns CDR1 SGHRS and CDR2 YFSETQ. V lost 4 bases and J lost 1, with 14 bases in between. CDR3 coding DNA: TGCGCCAGCAGCGCTGGACAAACAGATAACTATGGCTACACCTTC. This gives the protein CASSAGQTDNYGYTF. Together with reference TRBV5-1 and TRBJ1-2, the CDR3 gives the full variable domain: KAGVTQTPRYLIKTRGQQVTLSCSPISGHRSVSWYQQTPGQGLQFLFEYFSETQRNKGNFPGRFSGRQFSNSRSEMNVSTLELGDSALYLCASSAGQTDNYGYTFGSGTRLTVV.

In its sample, this clone was seen a few times. The same CDR3 also results from other DNA sequences found in this sample. V and J are TRBV28 and TRBJ1-1, with D unclear. This CDR3 is 11 amino acids long. The germline CDR1 and CDR2 sequences are MDHEN and SYDVKM. The V and J ends lost 8 bases and 1 base respectively, with 5 bases between them. In nucleotides, the CDR3 is TGTGCCAGCCGCGAGAACACTGAAGCTTTCTTT. Its protein product is CASRENTEAFF.

This clone is a singleton in its sample. V is TRBV12-5 and J is TRBJ2-3; D ambiguous. V gave up 2 bases and J gave up 5 bases, with 8 bases separating them. The germline V gene has CDR1 LGHNT and CDR2 FRNRAP. The CDR3 is made up of 13 amino acids. The CDR3 reads CASGLNRVDTQYF. In DNA, the CDR3 is TGTGCTAGTGGTTTGAATCGGGTAGATACGCAGTATTTT. Drawing the rest from reference TRBV12-5 and TRBJ2-3, the complete variable domain is DARVTQTPRHKVTEMGQEVTMRCQPILGHNTVFWYRQTMMQGLELLAYFRNRAPLDDSGMPKDRFSAEMPDATLATLKIQPSEPRDSAVYFCASGLNRVDTQYFGPGTRLTVL.

This chain connects TRBV28 to TRBJ1-4; 9 bases align to TRBD1. The CDR3 totals 14 residues. CDR1 and CDR2 from the germline V gene are MDHEN and SYDVKM. Trimming cost V 3 bases and J 7 bases; bases outside gene matches: 3. CDR3 amino acids: CASSLGTGPEKLFF. DNA of the CDR3: TGTGCCAGCAGTTTGGGGACAGGGCCTGAAAAACTGTTTTTT.

The rearrangement links TRBV7-2 to TRBJ1-3; 7 nucleotides agree with TRBD1. J was trimmed by 2 bases and V by 5 bases; bases with no gene match: 6. This CDR3 spans 15 amino acids. From germline, CDR1 is SGHTA and CDR2 FQGNSA. This CDR3 reads CASSLTGAAGNTIYF. CDR3 DNA: TGTGCCAGCAGCCTCACAGGGGCGGCTGGAAACACCATATATTTT.